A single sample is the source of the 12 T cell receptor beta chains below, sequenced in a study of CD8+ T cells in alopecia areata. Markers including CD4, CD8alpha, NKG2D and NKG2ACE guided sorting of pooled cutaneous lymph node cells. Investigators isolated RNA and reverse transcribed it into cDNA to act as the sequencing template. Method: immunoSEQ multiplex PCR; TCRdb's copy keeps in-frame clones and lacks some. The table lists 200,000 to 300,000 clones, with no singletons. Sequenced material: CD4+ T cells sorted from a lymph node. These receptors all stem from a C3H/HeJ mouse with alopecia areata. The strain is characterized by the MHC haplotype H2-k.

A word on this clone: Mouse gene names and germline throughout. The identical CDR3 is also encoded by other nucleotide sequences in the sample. The CDR3 sequence is CASSQEGAGTEVFF. CDR3 bases read: TGTGCCAGCAGCCAAGAGGGTGCCGGCACA. This chain links TRBV5 with TRBJ1-1, with unresolved D. The read ends 4 residues shy of where the CDR3 ends; the end is completed using the germline J gene. Trimming pared 0 bases from V and 4 bases from J, leaving 9 bases between. The CDR3 is 14 residues long. CDR1 and CDR2 from the germline V gene are LGHNA and YNLKQL (reference sequence).

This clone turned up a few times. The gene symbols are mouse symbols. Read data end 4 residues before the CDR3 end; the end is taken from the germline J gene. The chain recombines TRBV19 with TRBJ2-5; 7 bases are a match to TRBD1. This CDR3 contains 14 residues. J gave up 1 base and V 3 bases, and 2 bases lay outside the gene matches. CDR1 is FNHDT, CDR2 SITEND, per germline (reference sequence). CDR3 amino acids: CASSSQGDQDTQYF. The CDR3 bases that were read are TGTGCCAGCAGTAGTCAGGGGGACCAAGAC.

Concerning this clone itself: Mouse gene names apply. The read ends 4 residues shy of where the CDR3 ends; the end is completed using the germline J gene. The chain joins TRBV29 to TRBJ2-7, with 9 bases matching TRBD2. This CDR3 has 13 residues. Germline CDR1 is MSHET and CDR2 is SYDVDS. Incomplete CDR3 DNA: TGTGCTAGCAGCGTGGGGGGGCGGTAT. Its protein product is CASSVGGRY. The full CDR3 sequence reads CASSVGGRYEQYF.

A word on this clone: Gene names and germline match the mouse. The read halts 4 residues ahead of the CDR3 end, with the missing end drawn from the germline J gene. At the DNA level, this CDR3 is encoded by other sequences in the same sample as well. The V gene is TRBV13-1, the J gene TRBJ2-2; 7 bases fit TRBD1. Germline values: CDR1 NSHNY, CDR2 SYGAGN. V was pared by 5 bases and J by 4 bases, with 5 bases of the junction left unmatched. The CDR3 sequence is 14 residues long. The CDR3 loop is CASSRQGATGQLYF. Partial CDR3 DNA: TGTGCCAGCAGCCGACAGGGAGCCACCGGG.

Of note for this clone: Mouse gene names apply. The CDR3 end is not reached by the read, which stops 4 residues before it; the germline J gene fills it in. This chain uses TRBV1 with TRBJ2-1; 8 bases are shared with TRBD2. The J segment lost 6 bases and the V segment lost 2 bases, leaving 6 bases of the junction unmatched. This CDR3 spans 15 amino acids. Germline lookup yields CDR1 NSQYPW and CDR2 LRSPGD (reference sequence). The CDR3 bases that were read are TGCACCTGCAGTGCACCCTGGGGGGAGGGTGCT. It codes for CTCSAPWGEGA. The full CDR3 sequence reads CTCSAPWGEGAEQFF.

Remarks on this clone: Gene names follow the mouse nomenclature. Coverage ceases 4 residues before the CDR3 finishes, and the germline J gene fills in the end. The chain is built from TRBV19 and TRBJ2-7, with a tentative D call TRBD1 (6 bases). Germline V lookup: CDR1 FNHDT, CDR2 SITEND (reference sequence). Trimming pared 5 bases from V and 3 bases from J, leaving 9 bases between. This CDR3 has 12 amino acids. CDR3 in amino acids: CASSGQYYEQYF. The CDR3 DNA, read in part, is TGTGCCAGCAGCGGACAGTACTAT. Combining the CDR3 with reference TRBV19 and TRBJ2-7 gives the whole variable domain GGIITQTPKFLIGQEGQKLTLKCQQNFNHDTMYWYRQDSGKGLRLIYYSITENDLQKGDLSEGYDASREKKSSFSLTVTSAQKNEMAVFLCASSGQYYEQYFGPGTRLTVL.

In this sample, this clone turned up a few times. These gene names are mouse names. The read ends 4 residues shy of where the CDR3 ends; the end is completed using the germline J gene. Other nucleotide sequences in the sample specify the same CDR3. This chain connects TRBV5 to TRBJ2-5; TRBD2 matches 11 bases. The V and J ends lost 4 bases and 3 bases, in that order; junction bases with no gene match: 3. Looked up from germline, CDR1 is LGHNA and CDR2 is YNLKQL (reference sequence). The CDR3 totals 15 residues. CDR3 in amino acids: CASSPRLGGQDTQYF. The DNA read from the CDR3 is TGTGCCAGCAGCCCCCGACTGGGGGGGCAAGAC.

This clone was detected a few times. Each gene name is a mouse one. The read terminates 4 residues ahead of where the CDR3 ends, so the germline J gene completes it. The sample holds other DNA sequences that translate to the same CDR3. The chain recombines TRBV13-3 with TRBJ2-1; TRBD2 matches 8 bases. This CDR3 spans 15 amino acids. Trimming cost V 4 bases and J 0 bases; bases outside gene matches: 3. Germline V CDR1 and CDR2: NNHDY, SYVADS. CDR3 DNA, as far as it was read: TGTGCCAGCAGTCCCACTGGGGGTAACTATGCT. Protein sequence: CASSPTGGNYA. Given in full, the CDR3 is CASSPTGGNYAEQFF.

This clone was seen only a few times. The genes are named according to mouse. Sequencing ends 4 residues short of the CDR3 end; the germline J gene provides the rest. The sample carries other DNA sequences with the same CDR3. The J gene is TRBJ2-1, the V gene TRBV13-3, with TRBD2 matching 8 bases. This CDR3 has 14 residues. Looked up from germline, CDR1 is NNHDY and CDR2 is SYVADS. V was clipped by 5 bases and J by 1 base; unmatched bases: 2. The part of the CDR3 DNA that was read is TGTGCCAGCAGGGACTGGGTCAACTATGCT. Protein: CASRDWVNYA. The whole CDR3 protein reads CASRDWVNYAEQFF.

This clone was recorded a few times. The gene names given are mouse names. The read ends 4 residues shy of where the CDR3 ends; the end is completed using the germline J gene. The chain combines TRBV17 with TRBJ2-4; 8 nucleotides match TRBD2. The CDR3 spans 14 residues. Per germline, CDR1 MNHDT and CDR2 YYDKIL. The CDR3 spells CASSRLGGLNTLYF. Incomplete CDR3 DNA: TGTGCTAGCAGTAGACTGGGGGGTTTAAAC.

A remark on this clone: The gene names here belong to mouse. CDR3 bases read: TGTGCCAGCCCCCACTATAATTCGCCC. This gives the protein CASPHYNSP. The entire CDR3 protein reads CASPHYNSPLYF. The chain recombines TRBV13-1 with TRBJ1-6, with D uncertain. Coverage ceases 3 residues before the CDR3 finishes, and the germline J gene fills in the end. TRBJ1-6 falls under the ORF class, with uncertain function. Germline values: CDR1 NSHNY, CDR2 SYGAGN. The CDR3 is 12 amino acids. Trimming took off 7 bases at V and 3 bases at J, with 5 bases between the two ends.

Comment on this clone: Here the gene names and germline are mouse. CDR3 DNA, as far as it was read: TGTGCCAGCAGCCCCTCTGGGGGGGTCACAGAA. It specifies CASSPSGGVTE. The CDR3 as a whole reads CASSPSGGVTETLYF. The chain employs TRBV5 and TRBJ2-3, with 9 bases aligning to TRBD2. The read ends 4 residues shy of where the CDR3 ends; the end is completed using the germline J gene. This CDR3 has 15 amino acids. Germline loops: CDR1 LGHNA, CDR2 YNLKQL (reference sequence). Germline trimming cut 4 bases from V and 4 bases from J; bases unmatched to any gene: 6.